The subject of this entry is one T cell receptor (beta chain). Its antigen remains unknown. This entry belongs to a study of cytomegalovirus exposure and HLA in healthy donors. General observations from the study: V- and J-gene trimming in TCR beta was tied to a missense DCLRE1C variant by an analysis performed later. Most subjects had HLA-A and HLA-B alleles reportedly predicted accurately by TCR beta sequences.

Germline trimming cut 7 bases from V and 4 bases from J; bases unmatched to any gene: 9. The CDR3 has 14 residues. Germline CDR1 and CDR2: SQVTM and ANQGSEA. This PCR relied on a set of 60 Vbeta primers and 13 Jbeta primers. Sequencing used immunoSEQ multiplex PCR; TCRdb keeps in-frame clones, though not all of them. The data contain 85,000 to 120,000 clones, roughly 70% of them singletons. The V and J genes are TRBV29-1 and TRBJ2-3; 9 bases fit TRBD1. This clonotype was sampled from a male donor in good health and CMV-seropositive. Sequenced input: PBMCs. The CDR3 reads CSGRPGTGSDTQYF. The CDR3 DNA sequence: TGCAGCGGGAGACCCGGGACAGGGTCAGATACGCAGTATTTT.